What follows are 25 T cell receptor beta chains derived from one specimen sequenced in a study of patients and donors after allogeneic stem cell transplantation. MiXCR, applied by TCRdb to the RT-PCR reads, yields one record per CDR3 protein. The sample has 150,000 to 200,000 distinct CDR3 sequences, about 24% seen once. The sample comprised blood, either unsorted or a sorted T cell fraction (not recorded which). All receptors come from a human donor who was either an allogeneic HSCT recipient or a stem cell or donor lymphocyte infusion donor (not recorded which). It is not recorded whose cells these are; they may come from a transplant donor.

This clonotype was picked up a small number of times. The rearrangement links TRBV12-3 or TRBV12-4 to TRBJ2-3; 7 positions agree with TRBD2. CDR3 length: 14 amino acids. The V gene end was trimmed by 1 base and the J gene end by 4 bases; junction bases not matched to a gene: 2. In DNA form, the CDR3 reads TGTGCCAGCAGTTTAGGTCTAGCGGCAGATACGCAGTATTTT. It yields the protein CASSLGLAADTQYF.

The CDR3 nucleotides read TGTGCCAGCAGCGAGTCGGGGGTTAGCACAGATACGCAGTATTTT. Amino acid sequence: CASSESGVSTDTQYF. The chain recombines TRBV12-3 or TRBV12-4 with TRBJ2-3; maybe TRBD2 (6 bases). The length of the CDR3 is 15 residues. Deletions cut 6 bases from V and 0 bases from J, with 13 bases between.

V gene TRBV6-5 combines with J gene TRBJ1-1; D remains unclear. There are 12 residues in the CDR3. Germline V gene lookup returns CDR1 MNHEY and CDR2 SVGAGI. The ends were cut back, 7 bases at V and 7 bases at J, with 13 bases in the middle. Here the CDR3 DNA reads TGTGCCAGCACCTCCCCGAACCTTGAAGCTTTCTTT. Translation gives CASTSPNLEAFF.

J is TRBJ1-1 and V is TRBV12-3 or TRBV12-4; D gene ambiguous. The V gene lost 6 bases and the J gene lost 5 bases, with 19 bases spanning the gap. This CDR3 region has 15 residues. The CDR3 sequence is CASSLEEEWSTEAFF. CDR3 sequence (DNA): TGTGCCAGCAGCCTAGAAGAGGAGTGGAGTACTGAAGCTTTCTTT.

A few counts support this clonotype. CDR3 DNA sequence: TGTGCCAGCAGTTTTCCGGGACAGAGTTTCTATGGCTACACCTTC. It specifies CASSFPGQSFYGYTF. The chain carries TRBV27 and TRBJ1-2, with 7 bases that match TRBD1. Unmatched junction bases numbered 8, after V lost 3 bases and J lost 4 bases. Germline V gene sequence: CDR1 MNHEY, CDR2 SMNVEV (reference sequence). The CDR3 totals 15 residues.

The rearrangement joins TRBV6-5 to TRBJ2-7, with a tentative D call TRBD1 (6 bases). Trimming pared 7 bases from V and 5 bases from J, leaving 18 bases between. Germline V gene sequence: CDR1 MNHEY, CDR2 SVGAGI. This CDR3 contains 14 residues. Here the CDR3 reads CASKVQGGGHEQYF. The CDR3 DNA reads as TGTGCCAGCAAGGTGCAGGGTGGGGGCCACGAGCAGTACTTC.

The chain carries TRBV6-1 and TRBJ2-1; no clear D gene. The CDR3 has 13 residues. Germline CDR1 is MNHNS and CDR2 is SASEGT. Trimming took off 3 bases at V and 4 bases at J, with 7 bases between the two ends. The CDR3 bases are TGTGCCAGCAGTGATATCCCTTACAATGAGCAGTTCTTC. This sequence encodes CASSDIPYNEQFF.

This rearrangement joins TRBV5-1 to TRBJ2-5, with TRBD1 identical over 8 bases. Germline V gene sequence: CDR1 SGHRS, CDR2 YFSETQ. J gave up 2 bases and V 0 bases, and 3 bases lay outside the gene matches. The CDR3 sequence is 15 residues long. The CDR3 region has the DNA TGCGCCAGCAGCTTGGACAGGGGGACACAAGAGACCCAGTACTTC. Residues: CASSLDRGTQETQYF.

The rearrangement uses TRBV29-1 and TRBJ2-1; D remains unclear. V dropped 3 bases and J dropped 8 bases, with 17 bases sitting between them. The CDR3 is 14 residues long. Germline V lookup: CDR1 SQVTM, CDR2 ANQGSEA. The CDR3 reads CSVDLDEDDHEQFF. The CDR3 DNA follows: TGCAGCGTTGACCTAGACGAAGACGATCATGAGCAGTTCTTC.

The chain recombines TRBV27 with TRBJ2-3, with D unresolved. The CDR3 runs to 13 residues. Germline values: CDR1 MNHEY, CDR2 SMNVEV (reference sequence). V lost 8 bases to trimming and J lost 0 bases, with 9 bases between them. This CDR3 reads CASGMYSTDTQYF. CDR3 bases: TGTGCCAGCGGGATGTATAGCACAGATACGCAGTATTTT.

Here the CDR3 reads CASSPLQHNEQFF. For the CDR3, the DNA is TGTGCCAGCTCACCTTTGCAACACAATGAGCAGTTCTTC. The gene calls are TRBV18 and TRBJ2-1, with D uncertain. V was pared by 3 bases and J by 5 bases, with 8 bases between. Germline values: CDR1 KGHSH, CDR2 LQKENI. The CDR3 runs to 13 residues.

The chain has TRBV29-1 and TRBJ2-7, with TRBD1 identical over 9 bases. The V and J ends lost 5 bases and 6 bases, in that order; junction bases with no gene match: 14. There are 15 residues in the CDR3. CDR1 is SQVTM, CDR2 ANQGSEA, per germline. CDR3 protein: CSVLISGTGISEQYF. CDR3 in DNA: TGCAGCGTTCTGATTTCCGGGACAGGGATTAGCGAGCAGTACTTC.

This clonotype has a count of ten or more. This sequence joins TRBV4-3 and TRBJ1-1; D is ambiguous. Germline V gene sequence: CDR1 LGHNA, CDR2 YSLEER. The CDR3 runs 14 residues. V dropped 0 bases and J dropped 4 bases, with 9 bases sitting between them. The CDR3 DNA reads TGCGCCAGCAGCCAAGATCCACCTTCCACTGAAGCTTTCTTT. Its protein is CASSQDPPSTEAFF.

The count of this clonotype is one. V gene TRBV11-2 combines with J gene TRBJ2-5, with D possibly matching TRBD1 (6 bases). The CDR3 consists of 14 residues. Germline V gene data show CDR1 as SGHAT and CDR2 as FQNNGV. V was pared by 7 bases and J by 7 bases, with 19 bases between. CDR3 sequence: CASNSVKGDGTQYF. The CDR3 bases are TGTGCCAGCAACTCGGTAAAGGGGGACGGGACCCAGTACTTC.

The table lists this clonotype with a few counts. The chain carries TRBV12-5 and TRBJ1-1; 9 positions match TRBD1. The CDR3 runs 15 residues. J gave up 5 bases and V 0 bases, and 4 bases lay outside the gene matches. Per germline, CDR1 LGHNT and CDR2 FRNRAP. The CDR3 reads CASGLVLGQGTEAFF. In nucleotides, the CDR3 is TGTGCTAGTGGTTTGGTACTAGGACAGGGGACTGAAGCTTTCTTT.

This clonotype was detected a few times. The rearrangement joins TRBV2 to TRBJ1-5, with 9 positions matching TRBD1. V was clipped by 5 bases and J by 2 bases; unmatched bases: 1. The CDR3 sequence is 14 residues long. Germline-derived CDR1 and CDR2 are SNHLY and FYNNEI. The CDR3 is CASSWTGGNQPQHF. The CDR3 nucleotides are TGTGCCAGCAGTTGGACAGGGGGCAATCAGCCCCAGCATTTT.

The chain employs TRBV4-1 and TRBJ2-1; 10 nucleotides match TRBD2. The CDR3 has 18 residues. After removal of 1 base from V and 1 base from J, the junction contained 7 bases not matched to a gene. Per the germline V gene, CDR1 is MGHRA and CDR2 is YSYEKL. The CDR3 sequence: CASSQAAGGPNSYNEQFF. For the CDR3, the DNA is TGCGCCAGCAGCCAAGCAGCGGGAGGGCCGAATTCCTACAATGAGCAGTTCTTC.

The J gene is TRBJ2-5, the V gene TRBV29-1, with a weak D call TRBD1 (6 bases). The CDR3 loop spans 14 amino acids. The V end lost 1 base, the J end lost 3 bases, and 12 bases lay between the germline ends. CDR1 and CDR2 (germline): SQVTM, ANQGSEA. The CDR3 DNA follows: TGCAGCGTTGAAGCCCTCGGACAGAAAGAGACCCAGTACTTC. It is translated as CSVEALGQKETQYF.

This clonotype was seen more than once but under ten times. This chain joins TRBV9 and TRBJ2-2; 8 bases line up with TRBD2. Germline V gives CDR1 SGDLS, CDR2 YYNGEE. Unmatched junction bases numbered 3, after V lost 6 bases and J lost 2 bases. The CDR3 contains 14 residues. In nucleotides, the CDR3 is TGTGCCAGCAAGAGCGGGGGTAACACCGGGGAGCTGTTTTTT. This codes for CASKSGGNTGELFF.

This clonotype was counted at least ten times. This sequence joins TRBV5-1 and TRBJ1-1; TRBD1 matches 11 bases. The CDR3 totals 14 residues. Germline lookup yields CDR1 SGHRS and CDR2 YFSETQ. Germline trimming cut 4 bases from V and 5 bases from J; bases unmatched to any gene: 4. The CDR3 spells CASSPRDRGTEAFF. CDR3 DNA sequence: TGCGCCAGCAGCCCCCGGGACAGGGGGACTGAAGCTTTCTTT.

This clonotype has only a few counts. This chain uses TRBV5-5 with TRBJ1-4; D gene unclear. This CDR3 spans 16 amino acids. Germline V gene data show CDR1 as SGHKS and CDR2 as YYEKEE (reference sequence). Trimming removed 0 bases at V and 5 bases at J, with 14 bases between. The CDR3 DNA is TGTGCCAGCAGCTTGGTACAGCCCAGCCTCAATGAAAAACTGTTTTTT. Amino acids: CASSLVQPSLNEKLFF.

V and J are TRBV7-9 and TRBJ2-3; a weak D match, TRBD1 (5 bases). The V gene lost 0 bases and the J gene lost 2 bases, with 15 bases spanning the gap. CDR3 length equals 17 residues. Germline CDR1 is SEHNR and CDR2 is FQNEAQ (reference sequence). CDR3 in amino acids: CASSLAGRKWYTDTQYF. CDR3 bases: TGTGCCAGCAGCTTAGCGGGGCGAAAATGGTACACAGATACGCAGTATTTT.

This clonotype has more than one count but fewer than ten. The chain couples TRBV25-1 to TRBJ1-1; D unresolved. CDR1 MGHDK and CDR2 SYGVNS come from the germline V gene. V shed 2 bases and J shed 4 bases, with 8 bases lying between them. The CDR3 spans 13 residues. The CDR3 nucleotides read TGTGCCAGCAGTGAAATGATGATCACTGAAGCTTTCTTT. It translates to CASSEMMITEAFF. The variable domain in full, with the rest retrieved from reference TRBV25-1 and TRBJ1-1, is EADIYQTPRYLVIGTGKKITLECSQTMGHDKMYWYQQDPGMELHLIHYSYGVNSTEKGDLSSESTVSRIRTEHFPLTLESARPSHTSQYLCASSEMMITEAFFGQGTRLTVV.

This rearrangement joins TRBV27 to TRBJ2-2, with D perhaps given as TRBD1 or TRBD2 (6 bases each). The CDR3 consists of 16 residues. Germline V CDR1 and CDR2: MNHEY, SMNVEV (reference sequence). Deletions cut 5 bases from V and 4 bases from J, with 17 bases between. CDR3 nucleotides: TGTGCCAGCAGTCTAAGCCCCGGGGGCCCCACCGGGGAGCTGTTTTTT. Encoded protein: CASSLSPGGPTGELFF.

This clonotype turned up a few times. The J gene is TRBJ2-1, the V gene TRBV6-5; 8 bases agree with TRBD2. Germline-derived CDR1 and CDR2 are MNHEY and SVGAGI. The ends lost 0 bases at V and 4 bases at J; junction bases unmatched: 2. The CDR3 length is 15 residues. The CDR3 region is CASSYSPGGYNEQFF. DNA of the CDR3: TGTGCCAGCAGTTACTCGCCGGGGGGGTACAATGAGCAGTTCTTC.